This T cell receptor (beta chain) was identified in a study of identical twins. CDR3 length: 15 residues. CDR1 and CDR2 (germline): MDHEN, SYDVKM. Trimming shortened V by 3 bases and J by 4 bases, and 13 bases separated the two germline ends. One entry per CDR3 protein results from TCRdb running MiXCR on the 5' RACE reads. The sample carries fewer than 250,000 distinct CDR3 sequences, roughly 7% recorded once. Ten or more counts support this clonotype. This sample was shared with a second study, whose subject was yellow fever vaccine responses in identical twins.

J is TRBJ2-4 and V is TRBV28; D gene ambiguous. The receptor comes from a woman between 18 and 29 years old in good health. The sample consisted of memory (CD45RO+) T cells sorted from blood. CDR3 sequence reads: CASSLERTKKNIQYF. The CDR3 DNA reads TGTGCCAGCAGTTTGGAAAGGACCAAAAAAAACATTCAGTACTTC.